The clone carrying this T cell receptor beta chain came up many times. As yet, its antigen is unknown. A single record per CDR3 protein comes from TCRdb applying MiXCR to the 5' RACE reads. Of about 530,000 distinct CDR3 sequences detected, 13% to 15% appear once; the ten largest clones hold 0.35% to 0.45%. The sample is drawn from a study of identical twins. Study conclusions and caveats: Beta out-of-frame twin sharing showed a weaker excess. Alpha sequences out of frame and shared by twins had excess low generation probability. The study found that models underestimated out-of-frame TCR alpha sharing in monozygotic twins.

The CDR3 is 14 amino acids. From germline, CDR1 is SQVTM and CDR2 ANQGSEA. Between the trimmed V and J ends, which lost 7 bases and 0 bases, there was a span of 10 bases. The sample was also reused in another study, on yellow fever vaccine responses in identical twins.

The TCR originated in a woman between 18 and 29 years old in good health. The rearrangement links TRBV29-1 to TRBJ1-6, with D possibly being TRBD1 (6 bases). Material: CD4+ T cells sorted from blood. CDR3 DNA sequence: TGCAGCGCATCGGACAGCTCCTATAATTCACCCCTCCACTTT. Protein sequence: CSASDSSYNSPLHF. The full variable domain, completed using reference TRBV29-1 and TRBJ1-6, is SAVISQKPSRDICQRGTSLTIQCQVDSQVTMMFWYRQQPGQSLTLIATANQGSEATYESGFVIDKFPISRPNLTFSTLTVSNMSPEDSSIYLCSASDSSYNSPLHFGNGTRLTVT.